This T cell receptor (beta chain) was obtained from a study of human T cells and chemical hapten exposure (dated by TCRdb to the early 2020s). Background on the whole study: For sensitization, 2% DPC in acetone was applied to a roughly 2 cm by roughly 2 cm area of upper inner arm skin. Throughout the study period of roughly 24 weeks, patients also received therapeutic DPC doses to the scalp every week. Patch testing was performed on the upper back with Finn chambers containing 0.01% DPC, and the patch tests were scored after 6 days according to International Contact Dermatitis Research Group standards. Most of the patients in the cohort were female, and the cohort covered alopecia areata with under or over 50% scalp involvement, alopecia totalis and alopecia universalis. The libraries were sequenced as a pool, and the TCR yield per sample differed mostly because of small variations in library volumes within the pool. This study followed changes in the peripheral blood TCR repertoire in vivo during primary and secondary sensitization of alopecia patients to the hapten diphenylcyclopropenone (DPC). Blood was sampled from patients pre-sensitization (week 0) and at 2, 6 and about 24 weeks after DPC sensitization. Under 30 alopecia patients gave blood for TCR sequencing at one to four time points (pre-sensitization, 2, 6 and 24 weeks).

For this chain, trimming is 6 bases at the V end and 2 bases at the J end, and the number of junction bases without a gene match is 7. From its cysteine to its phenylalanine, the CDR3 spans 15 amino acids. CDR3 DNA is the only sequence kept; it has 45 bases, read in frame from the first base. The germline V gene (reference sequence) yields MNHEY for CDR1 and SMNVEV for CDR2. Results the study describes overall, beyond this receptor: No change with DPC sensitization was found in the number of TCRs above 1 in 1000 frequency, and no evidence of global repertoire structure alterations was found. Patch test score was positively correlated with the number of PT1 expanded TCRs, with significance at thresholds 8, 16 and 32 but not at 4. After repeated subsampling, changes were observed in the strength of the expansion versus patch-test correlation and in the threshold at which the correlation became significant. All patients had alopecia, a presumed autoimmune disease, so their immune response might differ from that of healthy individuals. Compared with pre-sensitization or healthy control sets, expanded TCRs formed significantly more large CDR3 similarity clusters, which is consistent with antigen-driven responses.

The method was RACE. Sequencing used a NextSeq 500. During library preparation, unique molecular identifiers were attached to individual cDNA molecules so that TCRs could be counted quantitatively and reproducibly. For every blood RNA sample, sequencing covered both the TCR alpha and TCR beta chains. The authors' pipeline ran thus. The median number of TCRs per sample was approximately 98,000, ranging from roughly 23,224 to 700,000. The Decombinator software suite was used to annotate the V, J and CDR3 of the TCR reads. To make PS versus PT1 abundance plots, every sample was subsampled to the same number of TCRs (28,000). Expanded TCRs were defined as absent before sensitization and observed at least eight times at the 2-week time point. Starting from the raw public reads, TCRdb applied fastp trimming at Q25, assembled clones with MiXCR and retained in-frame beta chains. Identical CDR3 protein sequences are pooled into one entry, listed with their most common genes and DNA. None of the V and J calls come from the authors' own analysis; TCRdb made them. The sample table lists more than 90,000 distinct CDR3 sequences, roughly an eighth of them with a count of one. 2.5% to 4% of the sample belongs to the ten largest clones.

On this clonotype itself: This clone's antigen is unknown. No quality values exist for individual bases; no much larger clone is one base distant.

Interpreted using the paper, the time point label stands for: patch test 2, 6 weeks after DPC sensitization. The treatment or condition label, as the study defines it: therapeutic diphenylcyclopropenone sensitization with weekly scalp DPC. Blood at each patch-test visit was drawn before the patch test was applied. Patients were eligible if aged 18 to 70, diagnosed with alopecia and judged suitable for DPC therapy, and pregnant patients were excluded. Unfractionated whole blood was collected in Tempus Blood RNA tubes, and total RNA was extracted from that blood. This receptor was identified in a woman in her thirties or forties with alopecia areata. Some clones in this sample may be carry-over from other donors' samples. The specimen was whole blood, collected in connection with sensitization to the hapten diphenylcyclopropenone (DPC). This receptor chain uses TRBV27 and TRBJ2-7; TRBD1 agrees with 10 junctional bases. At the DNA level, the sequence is TGTGCCAGCAGGGGGTTGGGGACAGGGGCCTACGAGCAGTACTTC. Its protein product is CASRGLGTGAYEQYF.